This paragraph covers one TCR beta chain sequence. Its matching antigen is unknown. A read error is possible here, since a much larger clone lies one base away. The data derive from a study of regulatory T cells in long-lasting Graves disease. Germline-derived CDR1 and CDR2 are LGHDT and YNNKEL (reference sequence). This CDR3 is built from 16 residues. J was trimmed by 12 bases and V by 3 bases; bases with no gene match: 14. Arm-PCR of CDR3 regions with iRepertoire HTBI primers generated TCR beta libraries. TCRdb analysed the multiplex PCR reads with MiXCR anew, one entry per CDR3 protein. The table includes fewer than 550,000 distinct CDR3 sequences, 16% detected once. Time point here: newly diagnosed GD, antithyroid drugs for less than 3 months. RNA from PBMCs was the source of the TCR library. Whole-study results and caveats: Favoring TRBV28, TRBJ1-2 and TRBJ2-5 was a feature seen in persistent disease.

These data were also filed under a second study, of T cells in Graves' hyperthyroidism and ophthalmopathy.

The sample was peripheral blood mononuclear cells (PBMCs), taken at new diagnosis, from a patient treated with antithyroid drugs. The chain uses TRBV3-1 and TRBJ1-2; TRBD1 aligns across 12 bases. This clonotype was sampled from a middle-aged woman with Graves disease. The CDR3 here is CASSQGTGGEGGGHTF. CDR3 nucleotides: TGTGCCAGCAGCCAGGGGACAGGGGGCGAGGGCGGAGGCCACACCTTC.